Listed below are T cell receptor beta chains from one sample, sequenced in a study of blood T cells in healthy people across ages. A single record per CDR3 protein comes from TCRdb applying MiXCR to the 5' RACE reads. The sample lists 1.5 million to 2 million distinct CDR3 sequences; roughly 27% were seen once. Source material: blood. These receptors were obtained from a young woman in good health. The CDR3 runs from the conserved cysteine through the conserved F or W. A D gene is named only where the DNA matches it firmly. Expanded clones are given a class, and other clones once, few, many or no size at all.

V: TRBV30; size: few; D: TRBD1; J: TRBJ1-2; length: 13; CDR3: CAWTPGQNYGYTF; DNA: TGTGCCTGGACACCGGGACAGAACTATGGCTACACCTTC
V: TRBV28; size: few; D: .; J: TRBJ2-7; length: 14; CDR3: CAGSRTPIPYEQYF; DNA: TGTGCCGGCAGTCGGACTCCGATCCCCTACGAGCAGTACTTC
V: TRBV20-1; size: .; D: TRBD2; J: TRBJ2-7; length: 16; CDR3: CSARVRSGSGSYEQYF; DNA: TGCAGTGCTAGAGTACGGTCGGGTAGCGGGAGCTACGAGCAGTACTTC
V: TRBV6-4; size: .; D: TRBD1; J: TRBJ2-2; length: 14; CDR3: CASSTTGYTGELFF; DNA: TGTGCCAGCAGTACGACAGGGTACACCGGGGAGCTGTTTTTT
V: TRBV10-1; size: few; D: .; J: TRBJ2-1; length: 13; CDR3: CASSESRVNEQFF; DNA: TGCGCCAGCAGTGAGTCCCGAGTGAATGAGCAGTTCTTC
V: TRBV6-2/TRBV6-3; size: .; D: TRBD2; J: TRBJ2-5; length: 15; CDR3: CAGSRTSGRFETQYF; DNA: TGTGCCGGCAGCCGGACTAGCGGGAGATTTGAGACCCAGTACTTC
V: TRBV5-1; size: .; D: .; J: TRBJ2-2; length: 15; CDR3: CASGPGSGNTGELFF; DNA: TGCGCCAGCGGCCCGGGATCAGGGAACACCGGGGAGCTGTTTTTT
V: TRBV6-2/TRBV6-3; size: .; D: TRBD2; J: TRBJ2-1; length: 15; CDR3: CASRWREGPYNEQFF; DNA: TGTGCCAGCAGATGGAGGGAGGGACCCTACAATGAGCAGTTCTTC
V: TRBV7-9; size: once; D: TRBD2; J: TRBJ2-7; length: 15; CDR3: CASSCSSGGSYEQYF; DNA: TGTGCCAGCAGCTGTTCTAGCGGGGGGTCGTACGAGCAGTACTTC
V: TRBV3-1; size: .; D: .; J: TRBJ2-5; length: 14; CDR3: CASTPGQSQETQYF; DNA: TGTGCCAGCACCCCAGGACAGTCCCAAGAGACCCAGTACTTC
V: TRBV27; size: few; D: .; J: TRBJ1-2; length: 13; CDR3: CASSLWWGYGYTF; DNA: TGTGCCAGCAGTTTATGGTGGGGCTATGGCTACACCTTC
V: TRBV3-1; size: few; D: .; J: TRBJ1-6; length: 14; CDR3: CASTQRQSGSPLHF; DNA: TGTGCCAGCACCCAGCGGCAGTCTGGCTCACCCCTCCACTTT
V: TRBV24-1; size: few; D: .; J: TRBJ2-4; length: 13; CDR3: CATSDPGSDAQYF; DNA: TGTGCCACCAGTGATCCTGGTTCGGATGCCCAGTACTTC
V: TRBV29-1; size: many; D: TRBD2; J: TRBJ2-7; length: 13; CDR3: CSVERGNPYEQYF; DNA: TGCAGCGTTGAGCGGGGGAATCCCTACGAGCAGTACTTC
V: TRBV5-1; size: many; D: .; J: TRBJ2-3; length: 13; CDR3: CASSRVRTDTQYF; DNA: TGCGCCAGCAGTCGAGTACGCACAGATACGCAGTATTTT
V: TRBV7-9; size: .; D: TRBD1; J: TRBJ2-2; length: 15; CDR3: CASSSRTGFGGELFF; DNA: TGTGCCAGCAGCTCCCGGACAGGGTTCGGCGGGGAGCTGTTTTTT
V: TRBV3-1; size: .; D: .; J: TRBJ1-2; length: 15; CDR3: CASSSHGHLLNGYTF; DNA: TGTGCCAGCAGCTCCCACGGGCACCTCTTAAATGGCTACACCTTC
V: TRBV7-6; size: few; D: .; J: TRBJ1-1; length: 15; CDR3: CASSPRDWPNTEAFF; DNA: TGTGCCAGCAGCCCCCGGGACTGGCCGAACACTGAAGCTTTCTTT
V: TRBV28; size: .; D: .; J: TRBJ2-5; length: 15; CDR3: CASSPSGVQKETQYF; DNA: TGTGCCAGCAGTCCCTCGGGCGTCCAGAAAGAGACCCAGTACTTC
V: TRBV19; size: .; D: .; J: TRBJ1-1; length: 13; CDR3: CASSIPTDTEAFF; DNA: TGTGCCAGTAGTATCCCCACAGACACTGAAGCTTTCTTT
V: TRBV20-1; size: many; D: TRBD1; J: TRBJ1-2; length: 13; CDR3: CSATGQGDYGYTF; DNA: TGCAGTGCCACCGGACAGGGTGACTATGGCTACACCTTC
V: TRBV7-2; size: few; D: TRBD2; J: TRBJ2-7; length: 15; CDR3: CASTRGLAGGGEQYF; DNA: TGTGCCAGCACCCGGGGACTAGCGGGAGGGGGCGAGCAGTACTTC
V: TRBV6-2/TRBV6-3; size: few; D: .; J: TRBJ2-5; length: 14; CDR3: CASSWTQAQETQYF; DNA: TGTGCCAGCAGTTGGACCCAGGCCCAAGAGACCCAGTACTTC
V: TRBV4-3; size: .; D: .; J: TRBJ2-1; length: 15; CDR3: CASSQDNYRSDEQFF; DNA: TGCGCCAGCAGCCAAGATAATTACAGGAGCGATGAGCAGTTCTTC
V: TRBV12-3/TRBV12-4; size: few; D: .; J: TRBJ1-2; length: 12; CDR3: CASSPIWNGYTF; DNA: TGTGCCAGCAGTCCCATATGGAATGGCTACACCTTC
V: TRBV4-1; size: few; D: TRBD1; J: TRBJ1-3; length: 15; CDR3: CASSRGDSSGNTIYF; DNA: TGCGCCAGCAGCCGCGGGGACAGCTCTGGAAACACCATATATTTT
V: TRBV5-6; size: .; D: TRBD1; J: TRBJ2-5; length: 15; CDR3: CASSFAGTGRETQYF; DNA: TGTGCCAGCAGTTTCGCCGGGACAGGGCGGGAGACCCAGTACTTC
V: TRBV28; size: .; D: .; J: TRBJ2-5; length: 13; CDR3: CASSLTEYYGQYF; DNA: TGTGCCAGCAGTTTGACCGAATACTACGGGCAGTACTTC
V: TRBV4-2; size: few; D: .; J: TRBJ1-6; length: 16; CDR3: CASSQRLEGGNSPLHF; DNA: TGTGCCAGCAGCCAACGCCTGGAGGGAGGCAATTCACCCCTCCACTTT
V: TRBV12-3/TRBV12-4; size: .; D: .; J: TRBJ1-5; length: 14; CDR3: CASRTGTSRQPQHF; DNA: TGTGCCAGCAGGACCGGGACATCCAGACAGCCCCAGCATTTT
V: TRBV10-3; size: .; D: TRBD2; J: TRBJ2-3; length: 15; CDR3: CAIRGAGGGTDTQYF; DNA: TGTGCCATCAGAGGAGCGGGAGGAGGCACAGATACGCAGTATTTT
V: TRBV25-1; size: .; D: .; J: TRBJ2-3; length: 15; CDR3: CASSELAGIFDTQYF; DNA: TGTGCCAGCAGTGAATTGGCAGGGATTTTCGATACGCAGTATTTT
V: TRBV5-1; size: .; D: .; J: TRBJ1-4; length: 15; CDR3: CASSLDGSTNEKLFF; DNA: TGCGCCAGCAGCTTGGACGGTTCAACTAATGAAAAACTGTTTTTT
V: TRBV15; size: .; D: .; J: TRBJ2-3; length: 12; CDR3: CATSRPNRAQYF; DNA: TGTGCCACCAGCAGACCCAACCGAGCGCAGTATTTT
V: TRBV7-2; size: many; D: TRBD2; J: TRBJ2-5; length: 15; CDR3: CASSSPTSGQETQYF; DNA: TGTGCCAGCAGCTCTCCAACTAGCGGCCAAGAGACCCAGTACTTC
V: TRBV5-1; size: few; D: TRBD1; J: TRBJ1-2; length: 15; CDR3: CASSLEQGRNYGYTF; DNA: TGCGCCAGCAGCTTGGAACAGGGGCGGAACTATGGCTACACCTTC
V: TRBV29-1; size: .; D: .; J: TRBJ2-3; length: 12; CDR3: CSVVASTDTQYF; DNA: TGCAGCGTTGTAGCTAGCACAGATACGCAGTATTTT
V: TRBV24-1; size: .; D: .; J: TRBJ1-5; length: 14; CDR3: CATRDPVSNQPQHF; DNA: TGTGCCACCAGGGATCCAGTAAGCAATCAGCCCCAGCATTTT
V: TRBV29-1; size: many; D: .; J: TRBJ1-2; length: 13; CDR3: CSVANRGGYGYTF; DNA: TGCAGCGTTGCGAATAGGGGAGGGTATGGCTACACCTTC
V: TRBV12-3/TRBV12-4; size: many; D: .; J: TRBJ2-1; length: 13; CDR3: CASSLKGYNEQFF; DNA: TGTGCCAGCAGTTTAAAGGGGTACAATGAGCAGTTCTTC
V: TRBV29-1; size: .; D: TRBD1; J: TRBJ1-2; length: 13; CDR3: CSRDREQGYGYTF; DNA: TGCAGCAGGGACAGGGAACAGGGCTATGGCTACACCTTC
V: TRBV12-3/TRBV12-4; size: .; D: TRBD1; J: TRBJ2-2; length: 17; CDR3: CASTLLSRTGSSGELFF; DNA: TGTGCCAGCACCCTCCTCTCCCGGACAGGGTCATCCGGGGAGCTGTTTTTT
V: TRBV5-1; size: .; D: TRBD2; J: TRBJ2-5; length: 14; CDR3: CASSSAGGCNEQYF; DNA: TGCGCCAGCAGCTCGGCGGGGGGATGCAATGAGCAGTACTTC
V: TRBV20-1; size: .; D: TRBD2; J: TRBJ2-1; length: 15; CDR3: CGARAVAGGKDKQFF; DNA: TGCGGTGCTAGGGCGGTAGCGGGAGGGAAAGATAAGCAGTTCTTC
V: TRBV7-9; size: .; D: TRBD1; J: TRBJ2-1; length: 13; CDR3: CVSSLGTGGEQFF; DNA: TGTGTCAGCAGCCTCGGGACAGGGGGTGAGCAGTTCTTC
V: TRBV20-1; size: .; D: .; J: TRBJ2-5; length: 14; CDR3: CSSPKGLVEETQYF; DNA: TGCAGCTCCCCCAAGGGGTTGGTTGAAGAGACCCAGTACTTC
V: TRBV7-2; size: .; D: TRBD2; J: TRBJ2-1; length: 18; CDR3: CASSKRGGGLVGHNEQFF; DNA: TGTGCCAGCAGCAAAAGGGGCGGCGGACTAGTGGGGCACAATGAGCAGTTCTTC
V: TRBV12-3/TRBV12-4; size: once; D: .; J: TRBJ1-1; length: 15; CDR3: CASSPPGGRGTEAFF; DNA: TGTGCCAGCAGCCCTCCCGGGGGGCGCGGCACTGAAGCTTTCTTT
V: TRBV5-5; size: few; D: TRBD1; J: TRBJ2-3; length: 15; CDR3: CASSLSGTARYTQYF; DNA: TGTGCCAGCAGCTTGTCCGGGACAGCCCGCTATACGCAGTATTTT
V: TRBV19; size: .; D: TRBD2; J: TRBJ2-1; length: 16; CDR3: CASSTSSGGHTYEQFF; DNA: TGTGCCAGTAGTACGAGCAGCGGGGGTCACACCTATGAGCAGTTCTTC
V: TRBV9; size: .; D: .; J: TRBJ2-6; length: 14; CDR3: CASSGVSGANVLTF; DNA: TGTGCCAGCAGCGGGGTATCTGGGGCCAACGTCCTGACTTTC
V: TRBV20-1; size: many; D: TRBD2; J: TRBJ2-6; length: 16; CDR3: CSARVAGEAGANVLTF; DNA: TGCAGTGCTAGAGTCGCGGGAGAGGCGGGGGCCAACGTCCTGACTTTC
V: TRBV7-9; size: few; D: TRBD1; J: TRBJ2-7; length: 14; CDR3: CASRGQGEAYEQYF; DNA: TGTGCCAGCAGAGGACAGGGGGAGGCCTACGAGCAGTACTTC
V: TRBV2; size: .; D: TRBD2; J: TRBJ2-5; length: 15; CDR3: CASSDERGASKTQYF; DNA: TGTGCCAGCAGTGACGAGCGGGGGGCTTCGAAGACCCAGTACTTC
V: TRBV5-5; size: .; D: .; J: TRBJ2-1; length: 12; CDR3: CASREIGNEQFF; DNA: TGTGCCAGCAGGGAAATCGGGAATGAGCAGTTCTTC
V: TRBV2; size: few; D: TRBD1; J: TRBJ1-1; length: 15; CDR3: CASSRQGLLNTEAFF; DNA: TGTGCCAGCAGCCGACAGGGACTCCTCAACACTGAAGCTTTCTTT
V: TRBV7-9; size: few; D: TRBD1; J: TRBJ1-2; length: 11; CDR3: CATGSGQGYTF; DNA: TGTGCCACGGGATCGGGACAGGGCTACACCTTC
V: TRBV19; size: many; D: TRBD1; J: TRBJ2-7; length: 13; CDR3: CASSAGGNYEQYF; DNA: TGTGCCAGTAGCGCAGGGGGCAATTACGAGCAGTACTTC
V: TRBV2; size: few; D: .; J: TRBJ2-1; length: 16; CDR3: CASSDTGLRSYNEQFF; DNA: TGTGCCAGCAGTGACACGGGGCTTCGCTCCTACAATGAGCAGTTCTTC
V: TRBV28; size: .; D: .; J: TRBJ1-4; length: 15; CDR3: CASSLLGPGGEKLFF; DNA: TGTGCCAGCAGTTTATTGGGCCCTGGGGGTGAAAAACTGTTTTTT